The following is a TCR beta chain sequence with its context. Its antigen is currently unknown. These data come from a study of CD4 T cells in relation to SARS-CoV-2 and coronaviruses. Study context: ViraFEST: approximately 10-day antigen culture of PBMCs, then TCR beta CDR3 sequencing.

Naive and memory CD4+ T cells were separated from cryopreserved PBMCs. Sorted naive or memory CD4+ cells met CEF peptides for 10 days. Trimming shortened V by 5 bases and J by 1 base, and 8 bases separated the two germline ends. Germline V gene lookup returns CDR1 MGHDK and CDR2 SYGVNS. The CDR3 is 13 amino acids. This table comes from immunoSEQ multiplex PCR, and its TCRdb copy is limited to in-frame clones, with some not included. The repertoire consists of some 40,000 clones, with roughly 84% occurring once and the leading ten covering approximately 4.5%. Sequenced material: naive CD4+ T cells from PBMCs, cultured in vitro. Specified subset: naive CD4+ T cells isolated by negative enrichment. The TCR comes from an adult with COVID-19. The rearrangement links TRBV25-1 to TRBJ1-2; D is unclear. In DNA form, the CDR3 reads TGTGCCAGCAGTTCCACGGGTAACTATGGCTACACCTTC. The encoded protein is CASSSTGNYGYTF.